These 2 T cell receptor beta chains were all obtained from the same sample, sequenced in a study of HIV-infected patients and healthy controls. TCRdb re-called the 5' RACE reads with MiXCR, one entry per CDR3 protein. Of about 70,000 distinct CDR3 sequences in the sample, about a sixth were seen once. Material for sequencing was CD4+ T cells from blood. All receptors come from a human donor in good health.

The genes are TRBV24-1 and TRBJ1-2; the match to TRBD1 covers 8 bases. Germline CDR1 reads KGHDR; CDR2 reads SFDVKD. This CDR3 is built from 15 residues. V was clipped by 7 bases and J by 2 bases; unmatched bases: 8. The CDR3 bases are TGTGCCACCAGAGGCCGGGACAGGAACAACTATGGCTACACCTTC. The encoded protein is CATRGRDRNNYGYTF.

The chain carries TRBV18 and TRBJ2-1; TRBD1 aligns across 7 bases. V dropped 3 bases and J dropped 5; count of bases not matched to a gene: 4. CDR1 and CDR2 from the germline V gene are KGHSH and LQKENI. This CDR3 is built from 14 residues. The DNA of the CDR3 is TGTGCCAGCTCACCTGGGACAGTACACAATGAGCAGTTCTTC. Translated, it gives CASSPGTVHNEQFF.